The source of this TCR beta chain is a study of blood T cell repertoires in COVID-19. Study in general: Samples taken during acute and convalescent COVID-19 were collected in the United States, Italy and Spain. PBMCs, B-cell-depleted T cells, or T cells provided the cDNA or gDNA that made up the material.

The CDR3 sequence is 15 residues long. V was cut by 5 bases and J by 0 bases, with 14 bases left in between. Germline values: CDR1 MNHNY, CDR2 SVGAGI (reference sequence). Profiled with immunoSEQ multiplex PCR; TCRdb holds only in-frame clones, not every one. The sample carries about 200,000 clones, 85% to 90% recorded once. The chain has TRBV6-6 and TRBJ2-7, with D maybe TRBD1 (5 bases). This TCR came from a man in his 60s who had recovered from COVID-19. Sequencing used peripheral blood. The CDR3 loop reads CASSPPQAPSYEQYF. Written as DNA, the CDR3 is TGTGCCAGCAGTCCTCCACAGGCCCCCTCCTACGAGCAGTACTTC.